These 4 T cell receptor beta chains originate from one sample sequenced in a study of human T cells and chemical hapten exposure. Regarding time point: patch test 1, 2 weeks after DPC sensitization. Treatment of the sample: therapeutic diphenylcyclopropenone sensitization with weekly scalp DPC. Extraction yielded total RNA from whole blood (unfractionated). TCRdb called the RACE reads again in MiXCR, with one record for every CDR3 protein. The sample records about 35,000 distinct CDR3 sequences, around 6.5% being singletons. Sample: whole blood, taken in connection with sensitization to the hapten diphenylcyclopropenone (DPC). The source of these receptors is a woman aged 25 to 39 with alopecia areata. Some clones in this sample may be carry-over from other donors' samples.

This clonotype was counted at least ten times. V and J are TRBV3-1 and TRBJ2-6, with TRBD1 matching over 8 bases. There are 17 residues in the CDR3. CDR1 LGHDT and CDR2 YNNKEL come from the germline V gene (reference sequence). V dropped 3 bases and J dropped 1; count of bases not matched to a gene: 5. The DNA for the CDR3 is TGTGCCAGCAGCCATCAATACAGGGGGTCTGGGGCCAACGTCCTGACTTTC. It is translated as CASSHQYRGSGANVLTF.

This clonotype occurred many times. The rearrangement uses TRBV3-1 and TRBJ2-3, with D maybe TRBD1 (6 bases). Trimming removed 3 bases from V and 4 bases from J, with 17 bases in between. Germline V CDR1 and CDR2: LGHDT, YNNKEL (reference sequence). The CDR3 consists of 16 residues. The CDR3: CASSHRDRDIADTQYF. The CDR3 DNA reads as TGTGCCAGCAGCCATCGGGACCGGGACATCGCAGATACGCAGTATTTT.

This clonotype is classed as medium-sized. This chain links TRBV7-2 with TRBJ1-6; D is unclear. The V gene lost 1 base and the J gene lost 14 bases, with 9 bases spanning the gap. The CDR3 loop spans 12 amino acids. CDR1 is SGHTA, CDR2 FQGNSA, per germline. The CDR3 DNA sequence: TGTGCCAGCAGCTTAGAGTTTTCGGCCCTCCACTTT. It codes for CASSLEFSALHF.

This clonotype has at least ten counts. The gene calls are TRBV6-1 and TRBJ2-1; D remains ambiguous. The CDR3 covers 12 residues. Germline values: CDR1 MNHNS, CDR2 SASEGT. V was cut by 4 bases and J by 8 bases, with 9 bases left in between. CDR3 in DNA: TGTGCCAGCAGTGTGGTTGGGGATGAGCAGTTCTTC. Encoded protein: CASSVVGDEQFF.